Following are 26 T cell receptor beta chains from one sample sequenced in a study of Tregs in tolerant kidney transplant recipients. Sequencing used immunoSEQ multiplex PCR; TCRdb keeps in-frame clones, though not all of them. Of roughly 49,000 clones in the sample, about 90% were seen once. The specimen was Tregs from blood. The receptor set was obtained from a human donor in good health.

The chain combines TRBV6-5 with TRBJ1-3, with 7 nucleotides matching TRBD1. This CDR3 is 15 amino acids long. Germline CDR1 MNHEY, CDR2 SVGAGI. V lost 0 bases, J lost 5 bases, and 4 bases stayed unmatched. The CDR3, as DNA: TGTGCCAGCAGTTACTCCCGGGACAGAAGAAACACCATATATTTT. Translation: CASSYSRDRRNTIYF.

The genes are TRBV29-1 and TRBJ2-1; TRBD2 matches at 7 bases. The length of the CDR3 is 17 residues. Germline CDR1 is SQVTM and CDR2 is ANQGSEA. Unmatched junction bases numbered 16, after V lost 4 bases and J lost 4 bases. Written as DNA, the CDR3 is TGCAGCGTTGGGGGTGTCCTCAGCACTAGCGTATACAATGAGCAGTTCTTC. Its translation is CSVGGVLSTSVYNEQFF.

The chain recombines TRBV5-1 with TRBJ2-5; 10 nucleotides match TRBD2. The CDR3 extends over 14 amino acids. With 0 bases clipped from V and 4 bases from J, the junction kept 0 bases outside the gene matches. The germline V gene encodes CDR1 SGHRS and CDR2 YFSETQ. As DNA, the CDR3 is TGCGCCAGCAGCTTGGGGACTAGCGGAGAGACCCAGTACTTC. It is translated as CASSLGTSGETQYF.

In the case of this clone: The conserved phenylalanine or tryptophan is not found at the CDR3 terminus, so this likely reflects a read error. This sequence joins TRBV4-2 and TRBJ1-2; 9 nucleotides agree with TRBD1. CDR3 length: 16 residues. J gave up 4 bases and V 4 bases, and 10 bases lay outside the gene matches. Germline loops: CDR1 LGHNA, CDR2 YNFKEQ. CDR3 bases: TGTGCCAGCAGCCGGGTGGGACAGGGCCGAACCTATGGCTACACCCTC. Amino acid sequence: CASSRVGQGRTYGYTL.

The rearrangement joins TRBV6-5 to TRBJ2-7, with 12 bases identical to TRBD1. Per the germline V gene, CDR1 is MNHEY and CDR2 is SVGAGI. Unmatched junction bases numbered 8, after V lost 6 bases and J lost 5 bases. The CDR3 is made up of 15 amino acids. DNA for the CDR3: TGTGCCAGCAGCCCCGGGACAGGGGGCGGCGACGAGCAGTACTTC. Protein product: CASSPGTGGGDEQYF.

This chain uses TRBV4-2 with TRBJ2-7; D perhaps matches TRBD2 (6 bases). Between the trimmed V and J ends, which lost 4 bases and 1 base, there was a span of 29 bases. Germline loops: CDR1 LGHNA, CDR2 YNFKEQ. This CDR3 comprises 20 residues. In nucleotides, the CDR3 is TGTGCCAGCAGCCCCCGGGGGAGGCTCGGGCTTTTGGGCCGTTCCTACGAGCAGTACTTC. Translating gives CASSPRGRLGLLGRSYEQYF.

This sequence joins TRBV30 and TRBJ1-4, with D hard to call. Germline CDR1 reads GTSNPN; CDR2 reads SVGIG (reference sequence). The CDR3 is made up of 14 amino acids. V was cut by 2 bases and J by 6 bases, with 13 bases left in between. The CDR3 spells CAWSYGVEYEKLFF. In DNA, the CDR3 is TGTGCCTGGAGTTACGGGGTAGAATATGAAAAACTGTTTTTT.

The genes are TRBV7-9 and TRBJ2-5; TRBD2 agrees at 8 bases. Judging by the DNA end, TRBJ2-7 fits better; the J call may be wrong. CDR1 is SEHNR, CDR2 FQNEAQ, per germline (reference sequence). This CDR3 spans 16 amino acids. CDR3 DNA sequence: TGTGCCAGCAGCCCACGGCTCGGGGGGGCGCGGTACGAGCAGTACTTC. Protein: CASSPRLGGARYEQYF.

In DNA form, the CDR3 reads TGTGCCAGCTCACCTGCCGGGACAGGGGACGAAGAAAAACTGTTTTTT. Its protein product is CASSPAGTGDEEKLFF. The chain has TRBV18 and TRBJ1-4, with 10 nucleotides matching TRBD1. J gave up 8 bases and V 3 bases, and 9 bases lay outside the gene matches. CDR1 is KGHSH and CDR2 is LQKENI in the germline V gene. This CDR3 comprises 16 residues.

The chain has TRBV7-9 and TRBJ1-1; 7 bases line up with TRBD1. The CDR3 is 16 amino acids. V shed 5 bases, J shed 0 bases, and the junction held 9 bases outside the gene matches. CDR1 and CDR2 from the germline V gene are SEHNR and FQNEAQ (reference sequence). The DNA for the CDR3 is TGTGCCAGCAGCCCGAGACAGGGATGGTTGAACACTGAAGCTTTCTTT. Its translation: CASSPRQGWLNTEAFF. The variable domain in full, completed from reference TRBV7-9 and TRBJ1-1, reads DTGVSQNPRHKITKRGQNVTFRCDPISEHNRLYWYRQTLGQGPEFLTYFQNEAQLEKSRLLSDRFSAERPKGSFSTLEIQRTEQGDSAMYLCASSPRQGWLNTEAFFGQGTRLTVV.

This clone has just one count. The genes are TRBV5-4 and TRBJ2-2, with D perhaps given as TRBD1 or TRBD2 (6 bases each). The length of the CDR3 is 14 residues. V was cut by 1 base and J by 7 bases, with 11 bases left in between. Germline assignment: CDR1 SGHNT and CDR2 YYREEE (reference sequence). In DNA, the CDR3 is TGTGCCAGCAGCTTGCGACTAGGGGGCGGGGAGCTGTTTTTT. This translates into CASSLRLGGGELFF.

V is TRBV7-9 and J is TRBJ1-1; TRBD1 might be the D (6 bases). Germline V lookup: CDR1 SEHNR, CDR2 FQNEAQ (reference sequence). V was trimmed by 5 bases and J by 0 bases, leaving 13 bases between them. CDR3 length equals 15 residues. CDR3 sequence: CASSRRTALNTEAFF. CDR3 coding DNA: TGTGCCAGCAGCCGACGGACAGCCTTGAACACTGAAGCTTTCTTT.

The chain combines TRBV5-1 with TRBJ1-1; maybe TRBD1 (6 bases). The V gene lost 2 bases and the J gene lost 4 bases, with 18 bases spanning the gap. The CDR3 has 16 amino acids. Germline loops: CDR1 SGHRS, CDR2 YFSETQ. CDR3 nucleotide sequence: TGCGCCAGCAGCTTCAACCAGGGGAGGGGAACCACTGAAGCTTTCTTT. This gives the protein CASSFNQGRGTTEAFF.

The J gene is TRBJ2-1, the V gene TRBV10-1; D may be TRBD2 (5 bases). Germline assignment: CDR1 WNHNN and CDR2 SYGVQD (reference sequence). The CDR3 contains 14 residues. Trimming shortened V by 8 bases and J by 7 bases, and 18 bases separated the two germline ends. CDR3 loop: CASRAPKEVNEQFF. The CDR3 bases are TGCGCCAGCCGAGCACCTAAGGAGGTGAATGAGCAGTTCTTC.

J is TRBJ2-5 and V is TRBV7-9; D possibly corresponds to TRBD1 (5 bases). The DNA end is a closer match to TRBJ2-7, so the J assignment may be wrong. The CDR3 has 17 amino acids. Germline V gene data show CDR1 as SEHNR and CDR2 as FQNEAQ (reference sequence). The CDR3 nucleotides read TGTGCCAGCAGGCAAGGGTTACGGGCAGGGTTGAAGGACGAGCAGTACTTC. This sequence encodes CASRQGLRAGLKDEQYF.

This chain links TRBV30 with TRBJ2-7, with D perhaps TRBD1 (5 bases). Germline CDR1 and CDR2: GTSNPN and SVGIG (reference sequence). Trimming left V 6 bases short and J 4 bases short, with 19 bases between. This CDR3 is 14 amino acids long. In DNA form, the CDR3 reads TGTGCCTGTAAAGGGGTATCACTGGTGTACGAGCAGTACTTC. Its translation is CACKGVSLVYEQYF.

This chain connects TRBV5-1 to TRBJ2-1; 8 bases are a match to TRBD2. V dropped 2 bases and J dropped 4; count of bases not matched to a gene: 11. There are 17 residues in the CDR3. Germline V CDR1 and CDR2: SGHRS, YFSETQ. CDR3 loop: CASSFYLSGRRYNEQFF. The CDR3 DNA sequence: TGCGCCAGCAGCTTCTACCTGAGCGGGAGAAGGTACAATGAGCAGTTCTTC.

The rearrangement links TRBV7-6 to TRBJ2-5; no clear D gene. CDR3 size: 12 residues. Germline V CDR1 and CDR2: SGHVS, FNYEAQ. With 7 bases removed from V and 8 bases from J, the gap between germline ends came to 14 bases. The CDR3 nucleotides read TGTGCCAGCACTTACCTCGGCCCAACCCAGTACTTC. Its translation is CASTYLGPTQYF.

The chain combines TRBV7-6 with TRBJ2-2; weak D call: TRBD1 (5 bases). Trimming removed 1 base at V and 7 bases at J, with 7 bases between. Germline loops: CDR1 SGHVS, CDR2 FNYEAQ. There are 13 residues in the CDR3. The CDR3 bases are TGTGCCAGCAGCTTAGTAGGGGTCGGGGAGCTGTTTTTT. The encoded protein is CASSLVGVGELFF. Full variable domain (rest looked up from reference TRBV7-6 and TRBJ2-2): GAGVSQSPRYKVTKRGQDVALRCDPISGHVSLYWYRQALGQGPEFLTYFNYEAQQDKSGLPNDRFSAERPEGSISTLTIQRTEQRDSAMYRCASSLVGVGELFFGEGSRLTVL.

This chain's CDR3 is CASSPRQGGPYGYTF. The CDR3 bases are TGTGCCAGCAGCCCTCGACAGGGGGGTCCTTATGGCTACACCTTC. V gene TRBV11-2 combines with J gene TRBJ1-2, with 9 bases matching TRBD1. The germline gives CDR1 SGHAT, CDR2 FQNNGV. The CDR3 consists of 15 residues. V shed 5 bases and J 5 bases; nucleotides not matched to a gene: 9.

This rearrangement joins TRBV7-2 to TRBJ2-3; no firm D call. CDR1 is SGHTA and CDR2 is FQGNSA in the germline V gene. This CDR3 is 15 amino acids long. Between the trimmed V and J ends, which lost 2 bases and 0 bases, there was a span of 9 bases. The CDR3 nucleotides read TGTGCCAGCAGCTTACGGGCCTATAGCACAGATACGCAGTATTTT. Translating gives CASSLRAYSTDTQYF.

CDR3 sequence reads: CASSSGSHRGPNTEAFF. CDR3 in DNA: TGTGCCAGCAGCTCGGGGTCACACAGGGGCCCAAACACTGAAGCTTTCTTT. The chain is built from TRBV7-9 and TRBJ1-1; 7 bases fit TRBD1. Trimming took 4 bases from V and 2 from J; bases not matched to a gene: 13. CDR3 length equals 17 residues. The germline gives CDR1 SEHNR, CDR2 FQNEAQ (reference sequence).

The rearrangement uses TRBV2 and TRBJ1-2, with 7 nucleotides matching TRBD1. The CDR3 consists of 15 residues. Germline-derived CDR1 and CDR2 are SNHLY and FYNNEI. V lost 0 bases, J lost 8 bases, and 9 bases stayed unmatched. The CDR3 DNA reads as TGTGCCAGCAGTGAAGCGCAGGGGGTTACCCTCGGCTACACCTTC. Protein product: CASSEAQGVTLGYTF.

The CDR3 loop reads CASSVALRVTGELFF. As DNA, the CDR3 is TGTGCCAGCAGCGTAGCCCTGCGGGTTACCGGGGAGCTGTTTTTT. The chain joins TRBV9 to TRBJ2-2, with D possibly being TRBD2 (5 bases). Trimming took off 0 bases at V and 5 bases at J, with 11 bases between the two ends. The CDR3 runs 15 residues. Germline V gene lookup returns CDR1 SGDLS and CDR2 YYNGEE.

CDR3 bases: TGTGCCAGCAGTCATCAGGGCTCCTATAATTCACCCCTCCACTTT. This translates into CASSHQGSYNSPLHF. The chain carries TRBV6-5 and TRBJ1-6; tentative D call: TRBD1 (5 bases). Trimming took 5 bases from V and 0 from J, leaving 8 bases between them. The CDR3 contains 15 residues. From germline, CDR1 is MNHEY and CDR2 SVGAGI.

The chain recombines TRBV19 with TRBJ2-3; 11 nucleotides align to TRBD2. In germline, CDR1 is LNHDA, CDR2 SQIVND (reference sequence). Losses at the gene ends were 5 bases for V and 3 bases for J; bases not matched to a gene: 1. CDR3 size: 14 residues. CDR3 coding DNA: TGTGCCAGTAGTCGACTAGCGGGGACAGATACGCAGTATTTT. Translation gives CASSRLAGTDTQYF.